This T cell receptor (beta chain) emerged from a study of OX40 agonist ivuxolimab in advanced cancers. Study details: Previous treatment with anti-PD-1, anti-PD-L1 or anti-CTLA-4 therapy was allowed; under 50% had received some. Two patients with cutaneous melanoma and one with hepatocellular carcinoma, three in total, showed partial responses.

Assay: immunoSEQ multiplex PCR; the TCRdb copy retains only in-frame clones and omits some. The repertoire holds tens of thousands of clones, with 80% to 95% as singletons. The CDR3 consists of 13 residues. From germline, CDR1 is MRHNA and CDR2 SNTAGT. The germline V and J ends were trimmed by 0 bases and 9 bases, with 11 bases remaining between them. This receptor was taken from an adult with an advanced solid tumor such as melanoma, head and neck, liver or kidney cancer. The input for sequencing was CD4+ or CD8+ T cells sorted from blood, taken in a trial of the OX40 agonist ivuxolimab. This chain links TRBV6-4 with TRBJ1-2; D call uncertain. This chain's CDR3 is CASSDSSGVSYTF. The CDR3 nucleotides are TGTGCCAGCAGTGACTCGTCCGGCGTTAGCTACACCTTC.